The rows below give T cell receptor beta chains drawn from one sample of a study of shared clonotypes between healthy human individuals. Profiling relied on immunoSEQ multiplex PCR, and the TCRdb table lists in-frame clones only, not all of them. The sample shows over 850,000 clones, approximately 78% of them seen only once. The specimen was memory CD4+ T cells from PBMCs. The source of these receptors is a man younger than 30 in good health. Some clones in this sample may be carry-over from other donors' samples. Both conserved end residues are part of each CDR3. The order of the fields is clone size, CDR3 length, V gene, CDR3 protein. Size is omitted from some rows. Given values are once, few, many or a class for expanded clones.

-	12	TRBV7-9	CASSFRRETQYF
-	21	TRBV4-2	CASSQEGGVGLAGPYQNEQFF
-	13	TRBV6-6	CASSDRGTDTQYF
-	14	TRBV9	CASREASDSGELFF
-	15	TRBV6-6	CASSHHDREDQPQHF
-	19	TRBV28	CASSLYWGSGLSSGNTIYF
once	15	TRBV9	CASSLRGFETDTQYF
-	18	TRBV7-9	CASSLASGHRGGTDTQYF
-	14	TRBV11-2	CASSLFQVSGELFF
-	16	TRBV10-1	CASSEAVAGAKNIQYF
-	13	TRBV7-2	CASSLVVNQPQHF
-	13	TRBV7-3	CASSVQGPGEQYF
-	15	TRBV19	CASSPGTGEGYGYTF
-	17	TRBV29-1	CSVTSPSIQSRANVLTF
few	14	TRBV7-2	CASSLLSTYNEQFF
-	14	TRBV2	CASSEGLPVYEQYF
-	15	TRBV6-1	CASSESAIGRGTQYF
-	14	TRBV19	CASSISGGRYGYTF
few	11	TRBV30	CAWSQGYGYTF